This TCR beta chain was observed in a study of T cells in Graves' hyperthyroidism and ophthalmopathy. Study outcomes and limitations: A model built on 13 V-J features separated ophthalmopathy from stable hyperthyroidism.

This clonotype appeared a single time. Antigen specificity is unknown. The source material, RNA transcripts, was used to amplify TCR beta CDR3 regions. The HTBI primer set drove a first-round RT-PCR of the TCR CDR3. TCRdb redid the calling of the multiplex PCR reads with MiXCR, one entry per CDR3 protein. The sample has hundreds of thousands of distinct CDR3 sequences; about 15% are singletons. No ophthalmopathy progression within 18 months constituted stable Graves' hyperthyroidism. The specimen sequenced was blood. This sequence originates from a woman under 30 with Graves' hyperthyroidism.

The CDR3 nucleotides read TGTGCCAGCAGTTTGTGGGGGGCGGGGGAGAACATTCAGTACTTC. This codes for CASSLWGAGENIQYF. The chain joins TRBV27 to TRBJ2-4, with D perhaps matching TRBD2 (7 bases). The ends were cut back, 3 bases at V and 7 bases at J, with 16 bases in the middle. Per germline, CDR1 MNHEY and CDR2 SMNVEV (reference sequence). The CDR3 runs to 15 residues.